Below are 20 T cell receptor beta chains sequenced from a single sample in a study of PD-1 blockade in mismatch repair-deficient tumors (dated by TCRdb to 2016 to 2017). Receptors were amplified or captured by the immunoSEQ multiplex PCR assay. What TCRdb holds here is the immuneACCESS table cut down to in-frame rearrangements. Part of the clones is not present; checked against another copy, under half of the missing clones reflect an unresolved V gene, and the others are unexplained. For this sample there are about 63,000 clones; roughly 88% appear just once. Clones ranked in the top ten supply 11% to 15% of the sample. Material: peripheral blood, obtained 52 weeks after starting pembrolizumab. The receptors derive from an adult with mismatch repair-deficient cancer.

This chain links TRBV29-1 with TRBJ2-1; D may be TRBD1 (5 bases). Trimming took off 4 bases at V and 4 bases at J, with 14 bases between the two ends. The V gene's germline CDR1 is SQVTM and CDR2 ANQGSEA. The CDR3 is 14 residues long. CDR3 nucleotide sequence: TGCAGCGTTGCAGGGTCCCCGGAGTACAATGAGCAGTTCTTC. Residues: CSVAGSPEYNEQFF.

The V gene is TRBV19, the J gene TRBJ1-4; D remains ambiguous. This CDR3 is built from 14 residues. Trimming cost V 7 bases and J 3 bases, with 12 bases left between them. Germline V gene lookup returns CDR1 LNHDA and CDR2 SQIVND (reference sequence). CDR3 sequence (DNA): TGTGCCAGTACACAGCGAGAACCTAATGAAAAACTGTTTTTT. Amino acid sequence: CASTQREPNEKLFF.

Only one count was recorded for this clone. The chain links TRBV7-2 to TRBJ2-7, with 8 bases identical to TRBD1. Trimming cost V 3 bases and J 2 bases; bases outside gene matches: 9. Per the germline V gene, CDR1 is SGHTA and CDR2 is FQGNSA. This CDR3 is 16 amino acids long. The CDR3 DNA reads as TGTGCCAGCAGCTTCCAAGGACAGGGCCTCACCTACGAGCAGTACTTC. This codes for CASSFQGQGLTYEQYF.

This chain joins TRBV4-3 and TRBJ2-2; TRBD2 is a possible D gene (6 bases). There are 20 residues in the CDR3. The germline CDR1 and CDR2 sequences are LGHNA and YSLEER. Trimming cost V 0 bases and J 6 bases, with 26 bases left between them. Written as DNA, the CDR3 is TGCGCCAGCAGCCAAGATCGTCGCCCTAGCGAAGGGTTATATGCCGGGGAGCTGTTTTTT. It yields the protein CASSQDRRPSEGLYAGELFF.

A few counts support this clone. V gene TRBV11-2 combines with J gene TRBJ2-7; no clear D gene. CDR3 length: 15 amino acids. CDR1 and CDR2 from the germline V gene are SGHAT and FQNNGV. V gave up 1 base and J gave up 3 bases, with 13 bases separating them. The chain's CDR3 is CASSLVRRSDYEQYF. CDR3 DNA sequence: TGTGCCAGCAGCTTAGTCCGGCGGAGCGACTACGAGCAGTACTTC.

V and J are TRBV7-9 and TRBJ2-1, with D tentatively TRBD1 (5 bases). Germline assignment: CDR1 SEHNR and CDR2 FQNEAQ (reference sequence). V was shortened by 4 bases and J by 5 bases, with 6 bases between the two germline ends. The CDR3 runs to 12 residues. The CDR3 coding sequence is TGTGCCAGCAGCTACAGGAACAATGAGCAGTTCTTC. This translates into CASSYRNNEQFF.

The chain has TRBV6-5 and TRBJ1-2; no firm D call. The CDR3 spans 12 residues. Per germline, CDR1 MNHEY and CDR2 SVGAGI. Trimming removed 2 bases from V and 4 bases from J, with 5 bases in between. The CDR3 is CASSYNGYGYTF. For the CDR3, the DNA is TGTGCCAGCAGTTACAATGGCTATGGCTACACCTTC.

The genes are TRBV6-5 and TRBJ2-4; D is tentatively TRBD1 or TRBD2 (5 bases each). The CDR3 length is 16 residues. V was pared by 2 bases and J by 4 bases, with 15 bases between. The germline V gene encodes CDR1 MNHEY and CDR2 SVGAGI. This chain's CDR3 is CASSYRGLRGKNIQYF. In nucleotides, the CDR3 is TGTGCCAGCAGTTACCGAGGGTTAAGGGGAAAAAACATTCAGTACTTC.

This chain uses TRBV4-3 with TRBJ2-2, with TRBD2 as a possible D gene (6 bases). Looked up from germline, CDR1 is LGHNA and CDR2 is YSLEER. Trimming pared 5 bases from V and 6 bases from J, leaving 13 bases between. This CDR3 has 14 residues. The CDR3 loop reads CASSWARGSGELFF. The CDR3 DNA reads as TGCGCCAGCAGCTGGGCGCGGGGTTCCGGGGAGCTGTTTTTT.

The gene calls are TRBV6-6 and TRBJ2-7; perhaps TRBD2 as D (5 bases). V lost 5 bases to trimming and J lost 3 bases, with 14 bases between them. The CDR3 totals 14 residues. Germline V lookup: CDR1 MNHNY, CDR2 SVGAGI (reference sequence). CDR3 sequence: CASSPNGEFYEQYF. The DNA for the CDR3 is TGTGCCAGCAGTCCTAATGGGGAGTTCTACGAGCAGTACTTC.

The chain uses TRBV30 and TRBJ2-1; D is unresolved. In germline, CDR1 is GTSNPN, CDR2 SVGIG (reference sequence). The CDR3 is 13 amino acids. V lost 0 bases and J lost 7, with 10 bases in between. CDR3 in DNA: TGTGCCTGGAGTGTAAGTGTGCGGAATGAGCAGTTCTTC. It specifies CAWSVSVRNEQFF.

This chain uses TRBV11-1 with TRBJ2-5; D may be TRBD1 or TRBD2 (5 bases each). V shed 4 bases and J shed 5 bases, with 17 bases lying between them. The V gene's germline CDR1 is SGHAT and CDR2 FQDESV (reference sequence). The CDR3 contains 15 residues. DNA of the CDR3: TGTGCCAGCAGCTCCTGCAGGGAGTGGGGGGAGACCCAGTACTTC. Protein product: CASSSCREWGETQYF.

The chain links TRBV28 to TRBJ1-2; D remains unclear. Looked up from germline, CDR1 is MDHEN and CDR2 is SYDVKM. V was clipped by 5 bases and J by 8 bases, with 15 bases between them. CDR3 size: 13 residues. The CDR3 DNA follows: TGTGCCAGCAGTGGCACCCTGAGTTCCGGCTACACCTTC. Its translation: CASSGTLSSGYTF.

The V gene is TRBV28, the J gene TRBJ1-2; a weak D match, TRBD1 (5 bases). The V end lost 5 bases, the J end lost 0 bases, and 19 bases lay between the germline ends. The CDR3 has 17 residues. Germline loops: CDR1 MDHEN, CDR2 SYDVKM. The CDR3 region is CASSIGGASNTNYGYTF. The DNA for the CDR3 is TGTGCCAGCAGTATAGGCGGGGCCTCCAACACTAACTATGGCTACACCTTC.

The rearrangement links TRBV4-1 to TRBJ1-1; the match to TRBD1 covers 7 bases. V was pared by 3 bases and J by 1 base, with 5 bases of the junction left unmatched. This CDR3 spans 15 amino acids. CDR1 and CDR2 from the germline V gene are MGHRA and YSYEKL. In nucleotides, the CDR3 is TGCGCCAGCAGCCACCGGGACAGATCGAACACTGAAGCTTTCTTT. It codes for CASSHRDRSNTEAFF.

This clone was counted once. V gene TRBV7-9 combines with J gene TRBJ2-3; 8 bases agree with TRBD1. With 3 bases clipped from V and 1 base from J, the junction kept 9 bases outside the gene matches. The CDR3 contains 17 residues. Germline CDR1 and CDR2: SEHNR and FQNEAQ (reference sequence). CDR3 region: CASSFPLQGVGTDTQYF. The CDR3 DNA reads TGTGCCAGCAGCTTCCCCTTACAGGGGGTGGGCACAGATACGCAGTATTTT.

V gene TRBV5-8 combines with J gene TRBJ2-7, with TRBD1 matching 12 bases. Germline lookup yields CDR1 SGHTS and CDR2 YDEGEE. CDR3 length: 15 residues. V dropped 4 bases and J dropped 3; count of bases not matched to a gene: 5. CDR3 nucleotide sequence: TGTGCCAGCAGCCTGGGACAGGGGGCCGTCTACGAGCAGTACTTC. Translated: CASSLGQGAVYEQYF.

V is TRBV5-1 and J is TRBJ2-5; D remains ambiguous. The CDR3 is 12 amino acids. V dropped 4 bases and J dropped 1 base, with 5 bases sitting between them. Germline V gene lookup returns CDR1 SGHRS and CDR2 YFSETQ. CDR3: CASSRIQETQYF. CDR3 nucleotide sequence: TGCGCCAGCAGCAGGATCCAAGAGACCCAGTACTTC.

V usage is TRBV7-9 and J usage is TRBJ2-2, with D possibly matching TRBD1 (5 bases). The germline V and J ends were trimmed by 2 bases and 2 bases, with 9 bases remaining between them. CDR3 length: 15 residues. Germline V CDR1 and CDR2: SEHNR, FQNEAQ (reference sequence). The CDR3 sequence is CASSLYQGNTGELFF. The CDR3 DNA follows: TGTGCCAGCAGCTTATACCAGGGCAACACCGGGGAGCTGTTTTTT.

The gene calls are TRBV5-1 and TRBJ2-7, with 9 positions matching TRBD1. Germline V gives CDR1 SGHRS, CDR2 YFSETQ. The CDR3 sequence is 18 residues long. The ends lost 0 bases at V and 3 bases at J; junction bases unmatched: 13. CDR3 in amino acids: CASSLGGTGQGAGYEQYF. For the CDR3, the DNA is TGCGCCAGCAGCTTGGGGGGGACGGGACAGGGTGCGGGCTACGAGCAGTACTTC.